The entry that follows covers one TCR beta chain sequence. Antigen: not known. The sample originates from a study of regulatory T cells in long-lasting Graves disease. The CDR3 is 19 amino acids. Germline CDR1 DFQATT, CDR2 SNEGSKA (reference sequence). V shed 0 bases and J shed 2 bases, with 26 bases lying between them. Time point noted: persistent/refractory GD, antithyroid drugs over 5 years with positive TRAb. There was RNA extracted from PBMCs, and the TCR library was made from it. Doctors identified Graves' disease using the American Thyroid Association guidelines. From each patient, around 10 milliliters of peripheral blood was drawn and collected into an EDTA anticoagulant tube. Sequencing libraries for TCR beta were prepared with iRepertoire HTBI primers and Arm-PCR of CDR3 regions. Via MiXCR, TCRdb re-called the multiplex PCR reads, giving one row per CDR3 protein. The sample carries approximately 400,000 distinct CDR3 sequences, 20% to 30% recorded once.

Study-level findings and limits: Under persistent disease, TRBV28, TRBJ1-2 and TRBJ2-5 were used preferentially. With approximately 2,500 shared public clonotypes, persistent patients exceeded new patients, who shared just over 950.

The material was peripheral blood mononuclear cells (PBMCs), obtained when the disease was refractory, from a patient treated with antithyroid drugs. The chain carries TRBV20-1 and TRBJ2-7; D is possibly TRBD2 (6 bases). This TCR was sampled from a female donor with Graves disease. The CDR3 loop is CSARDMEGWRADMTYEQYF. For the CDR3, the DNA is TGCAGTGCTAGAGACATGGAGGGGTGGAGAGCGGACATGACCTACGAGCAGTACTTC.